This T cell receptor beta chain is from a study of human T cells and chemical hapten exposure. V lost 0 bases, J lost 6 bases, and 6 bases lay in between. The CDR3 length is 13 residues. Germline V CDR1 and CDR2: LGHDT, YNNKEL (reference sequence). MiXCR, run by TCRdb on the RACE reads, gives a single entry per CDR3 protein. Of around 60,000 distinct CDR3 sequences in the sample, around 7% were seen once. Regarding time point: pre-sensitization, week 0. Sample treatment: therapeutic diphenylcyclopropenone sensitization with weekly scalp DPC. This clonotype has a count of ten or more. Its antigen is unknown. General study findings and limits: Among expanded TCRs, significantly more large CDR3 similarity clusters formed than among controls. TCRs whose frequency exceeded 1 in 1000 remained the same following DPC sensitization. PT1 expanded TCR counts correlated positively with patch test score.

V and J are TRBV3-1 and TRBJ1-5; D possibly corresponds to TRBD1 (5 bases). This clonotype was obtained from a woman aged 25 to 45 with alopecia areata. Some clones in this sample may be carry-over from other donors' samples. Material: whole blood, obtained in connection with sensitization to the hapten diphenylcyclopropenone (DPC). DNA of the CDR3: TGTGCCAGCAGCCAAGATGGGGGTCAGCCCCAGCATTTT. Translated: CASSQDGGQPQHF.